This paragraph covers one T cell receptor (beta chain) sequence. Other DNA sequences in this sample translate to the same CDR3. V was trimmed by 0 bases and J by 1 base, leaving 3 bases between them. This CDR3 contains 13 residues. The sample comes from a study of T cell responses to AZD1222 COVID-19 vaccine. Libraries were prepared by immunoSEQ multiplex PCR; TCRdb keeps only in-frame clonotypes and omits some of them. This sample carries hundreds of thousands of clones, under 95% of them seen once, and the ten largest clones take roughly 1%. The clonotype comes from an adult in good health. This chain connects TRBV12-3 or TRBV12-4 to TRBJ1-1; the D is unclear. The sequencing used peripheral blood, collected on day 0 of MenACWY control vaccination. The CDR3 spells CASSLAWNTEAFF. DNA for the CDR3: TGTGCCAGCAGTTTAGCCTGGAACACTGAAGCTTTCTTT.